One sample yielded the 25 T cell receptor beta chains listed below, sequenced in a study of cytomegalovirus exposure and HLA in healthy donors. Produced via immunoSEQ multiplex PCR; TCRdb's table is partial and in-frame only. The repertoire holds 70,000 or so clones, around 94% seen once, with about 1.9% in the top ten. Source material: PBMCs. These receptors originate from a woman aged 18-35 years in good health and CMV-seropositive.

The V call is TRBV6-5, the J call TRBJ2-1; D is undetermined. Per germline, CDR1 MNHEY and CDR2 SVGAGI. The V gene lost 2 bases and the J gene lost 4 bases, with 6 bases spanning the gap. The CDR3 extends over 13 amino acids. The CDR3 region is CASSYAKYNEQFF. The CDR3, as DNA: TGTGCCAGCAGTTACGCGAAATACAATGAGCAGTTCTTC.

The genes are TRBV2 and TRBJ2-5; no reliable D call. The V end was cut by 0 bases, the J end by 8 bases, with 4 bases between. This CDR3 has 11 amino acids. The germline V gene has CDR1 SNHLY and CDR2 FYNNEI. CDR3 DNA sequence: TGTGCCAGCAGTGAAGCCGTCACCCAGTACTTC. This gives the protein CASSEAVTQYF.

The CDR3 region is CASSQDPIAGVYNEQFF. CDR3 DNA sequence: TGCGCCAGCAGCCAAGATCCGATAGCGGGGGTTTACAATGAGCAGTTCTTC. J is TRBJ2-1 and V is TRBV4-1; 9 bases fit TRBD2. The CDR3 is 17 amino acids. Losses at the gene ends were 0 bases for V and 4 bases for J; bases not matched to a gene: 7. Germline V gene data show CDR1 as MGHRA and CDR2 as YSYEKL.

The CDR3 nucleotides are TGTGCCAGCGGCAGGGGGCAGAACACTGAAGCTTTCTTT. This codes for CASGRGQNTEAFF. The V and J genes are TRBV7-9 and TRBJ1-1; TRBD1 matches 8 bases. Trimming cost V 8 bases and J 1 base; bases outside gene matches: 3. This CDR3 has 13 amino acids. Per the germline V gene, CDR1 is SEHNR and CDR2 is FQNEAQ (reference sequence).

V gene TRBV29-1 combines with J gene TRBJ2-7, with a tentative D call TRBD1 (5 bases). Trimming removed 7 bases at V and 3 bases at J, with 10 bases between. Germline lookup yields CDR1 SQVTM and CDR2 ANQGSEA. The CDR3 length is 11 residues. The CDR3 sequence is CSATQGYEQYF. DNA of the CDR3: TGCAGCGCTACTCAGGGCTACGAGCAGTACTTC.

This clone is a singleton in its sample. The chain carries TRBV5-1 and TRBJ2-7; D is ambiguous. CDR3 size: 15 residues. With 5 bases removed from V and 6 bases from J, the gap between germline ends came to 21 bases. Germline CDR1 and CDR2: SGHRS and YFSETQ. This CDR3 is CASSHPLDKSAEQYF. In DNA form, the CDR3 reads TGCGCCAGCAGTCATCCACTCGACAAATCGGCCGAGCAGTACTTC. The full variable domain, completed using reference TRBV5-1 and TRBJ2-7, is KAGVTQTPRYLIKTRGQQVTLSCSPISGHRSVSWYQQTPGQGLQFLFEYFSETQRNKGNFPGRFSGRQFSNSRSEMNVSTLELGDSALYLCASSHPLDKSAEQYFGPGTRLTVT.

The chain employs TRBV5-6 and TRBJ1-1; TRBD1 matches at 10 bases. V lost 2 bases, J lost 2 bases, and 15 bases stayed unmatched. This CDR3 has 19 amino acids. Germline CDR1 SGHDT, CDR2 YYEEEE. The CDR3 region has the DNA TGTGCCAGCAGCTTTAGATCGCTAGACAGGGGGCGTAGAAACACTGAAGCTTTCTTT. It encodes CASSFRSLDRGRRNTEAFF.

V gene TRBV7-9 combines with J gene TRBJ2-3; D unresolved. The CDR3 spans 13 residues. V lost 4 bases and J 2 bases, leaving 7 bases between the germline ends. Germline V gene data show CDR1 as SEHNR and CDR2 as FQNEAQ (reference sequence). Here the CDR3 DNA reads TGTGCCAGCAGCTCCCCTATCACAGATACGCAGTATTTT. This encodes CASSSPITDTQYF.

This rearrangement joins TRBV9 to TRBJ2-7; 7 positions agree with TRBD2. The V gene end was trimmed by 0 bases and the J gene end by 6 bases; junction bases not matched to a gene: 3. This CDR3 is built from 13 residues. The germline CDR1 and CDR2 sequences are SGDLS and YYNGEE. The CDR3 reads CASSVELASEQYF. DNA of the CDR3: TGTGCCAGCAGCGTAGAACTAGCGTCCGAGCAGTACTTC.

V gene TRBV2 combines with J gene TRBJ2-2, with D possibly being TRBD2 (6 bases). Germline V lookup: CDR1 SNHLY, CDR2 FYNNEI. The ends were cut back, 5 bases at V and 6 bases at J, with 16 bases in the middle. The CDR3 consists of 15 residues. The DNA for the CDR3 is TGTGCCAGCAGTTTTGGGGGGAGGATAGCCGGGGAGCTGTTTTTT. Translation gives CASSFGGRIAGELFF.

The J gene is TRBJ2-3, the V gene TRBV19; 7 nucleotides agree with TRBD1. The CDR3 is 15 amino acids. Germline CDR1 and CDR2: LNHDA and SQIVND (reference sequence). The ends lost 6 bases at V and 2 bases at J; junction bases unmatched: 8. CDR3 region: CASRTGTAYTDTQYF. The CDR3 bases are TGTGCCAGTAGAACCGGGACAGCTTACACAGATACGCAGTATTTT.

This clone came up a few times. The V call is TRBV9, the J call TRBJ2-7; 7 bases are a match to TRBD2. This CDR3 region has 14 residues. The J segment lost 0 bases and the V segment lost 2 bases, leaving 2 bases of the junction unmatched. The germline CDR1 and CDR2 sequences are SGDLS and YYNGEE. The CDR3 DNA is TGTGCCAGCAGCGTTCTAGCGGACTCCTACGAGCAGTACTTC. This encodes CASSVLADSYEQYF.

This clone was counted a single time. The V gene is TRBV13, the J gene TRBJ2-7, with unresolved D. CDR1 and CDR2 (germline): PRHDT, FYEKMQ (reference sequence). The CDR3 has 13 amino acids. Trimming removed 3 bases from V and 5 bases from J, with 11 bases in between. The CDR3 DNA sequence: TGTGCCAGCAGCTTTCGCGCTCCCGACGAGCAGTACTTC. This translates into CASSFRAPDEQYF.

The rearrangement links TRBV4-1 to TRBJ1-1; D may be TRBD1 (6 bases). CDR1 and CDR2 from the germline V gene are MGHRA and YSYEKL. V was shortened by 4 bases and J by 4 bases, with 16 bases between the two germline ends. The CDR3 is made up of 15 amino acids. The CDR3 DNA reads TGCGCCAGCAGCCCCAAGGTTGCAGGGGCCACTGAAGCTTTCTTT. Translation: CASSPKVAGATEAFF.

The count of this clone is one. The chain couples TRBV11-2 to TRBJ2-1; 7 positions agree with TRBD2. This CDR3 comprises 18 residues. In germline, CDR1 is SGHAT, CDR2 FQNNGV. The junction had 10 bases not matched to a gene; V was cut back by 1 base and J by 1 base. CDR3 bases: TGTGCCAGCAGCTTAGTCGGGGGGAGCGGAAGGTCCTACAATGAGCAGTTCTTC. Protein product: CASSLVGGSGRSYNEQFF.

This clone was detected once. The rearrangement uses TRBV29-1 and TRBJ1-5; unclear D gene. CDR3 length: 13 residues. V gave up 7 bases and J gave up 0 bases, with 10 bases separating them. The germline V gene has CDR1 SQVTM and CDR2 ANQGSEA. The CDR3 DNA reads as TGCAGCGCCGGGTCATATAGCAATCAGCCCCAGCATTTT. This sequence encodes CSAGSYSNQPQHF.

This sequence joins TRBV30 and TRBJ2-5; 12 bases map to TRBD2. The V gene's germline CDR1 is GTSNPN and CDR2 SVGIG (reference sequence). With 7 bases clipped from V and 5 bases from J, the junction kept 8 bases outside the gene matches. This CDR3 is built from 14 residues. CDR3 in amino acids: CAYLAGGAGETQYF. CDR3 coding DNA: TGTGCCTATCTAGCGGGGGGGGCAGGGGAGACCCAGTACTTC.

This sequence joins TRBV7-9 and TRBJ1-4; D gene ambiguous. CDR1 SEHNR and CDR2 FQNEAQ come from the germline V gene (reference sequence). Trimming took 0 bases from V and 8 from J, leaving 10 bases between them. The CDR3 is made up of 14 amino acids. CDR3: CASSLAVQVEKLFF. The CDR3 bases are TGTGCCAGCAGCTTAGCAGTTCAGGTCGAAAAACTGTTTTTT.

The chain joins TRBV5-1 to TRBJ1-1, with D perhaps matching TRBD1 (6 bases). Germline V gene lookup returns CDR1 SGHRS and CDR2 YFSETQ. The V end lost 5 bases, the J end lost 1 base, and 15 bases lay between the germline ends. This CDR3 has 15 residues. CDR3 nucleotides: TGCGCCAGCAGTATACGTGGGGGCGGGAACACTGAAGCTTTCTTT. Its translation: CASSIRGGGNTEAFF.

This clone was found once. The V call is TRBV5-1, the J call TRBJ1-1, with D maybe TRBD1 (6 bases). The V and J ends lost 0 bases and 6 bases respectively, with 12 bases between them. Looked up from germline, CDR1 is SGHRS and CDR2 is YFSETQ. The CDR3 totals 14 residues. The CDR3 DNA is TGCGCCAGCAGCTTGGAATTGGGGGCCGCTGAAGCTTTCTTT. It translates to CASSLELGAAEAFF. The full variable domain, completed using reference TRBV5-1 and TRBJ1-1, is KAGVTQTPRYLIKTRGQQVTLSCSPISGHRSVSWYQQTPGQGLQFLFEYFSETQRNKGNFPGRFSGRQFSNSRSEMNVSTLELGDSALYLCASSLELGAAEAFFGQGTRLTVV.

V and J are TRBV7-3 and TRBJ2-5; D remains unclear. The CDR3 contains 13 residues. The germline V and J ends were trimmed by 3 bases and 4 bases, with 9 bases remaining between them. CDR1 and CDR2 from the germline V gene are SGHTA and FQGTGA. For the CDR3, the DNA is TGTGCCAGCAGCTTCAGTCCCTTAGAGACCCAGTACTTC. Translating it yields CASSFSPLETQYF.

The rearrangement joins TRBV30 to TRBJ2-5; 11 positions agree with TRBD1. Near its end, the DNA agrees better with TRBJ2-7, so the J call may be wrong. This CDR3 has 15 amino acids. CDR1 and CDR2 (germline): GTSNPN, SVGIG (reference sequence). CDR3 loop: CAWGGTGGGSYEQYF. CDR3 nucleotide sequence: TGTGCCTGGGGAGGGACAGGGGGAGGGTCCTACGAGCAGTACTTC.

The chain carries TRBV4-1 and TRBJ2-2; TRBD1 is a possible D gene (5 bases). The CDR3 has 18 amino acids. The germline V and J ends were trimmed by 2 bases and 5 bases, with 21 bases remaining between them. CDR1 is MGHRA, CDR2 YSYEKL, per germline. The CDR3 bases are TGCGCCAGCAGCCAAAAGGGCCTCAGGGAAGGGATAACCGGGGAGCTGTTTTTT. Its protein product is CASSQKGLREGITGELFF.

The chain couples TRBV27 to TRBJ1-2; 9 nucleotides line up with TRBD1. This CDR3 spans 15 amino acids. CDR1 MNHEY and CDR2 SMNVEV come from the germline V gene (reference sequence). V was clipped by 6 bases and J by 7 bases; unmatched bases: 12. The CDR3 loop is CASSPIGDRGSGYTF. The CDR3, as DNA: TGTGCCAGCAGCCCGATCGGTGACAGGGGGTCTGGCTACACCTTC.

The V call is TRBV6-6, the J call TRBJ2-3; D is ambiguous. Looked up from germline, CDR1 is MNHNY and CDR2 is SVGAGI (reference sequence). V lost 0 bases and J lost 4, with 8 bases in between. The CDR3 loop spans 14 amino acids. CDR3: CASSYSQEADTQYF. The CDR3 DNA reads TGTGCCAGCAGTTACTCGCAGGAAGCAGATACGCAGTATTTT.